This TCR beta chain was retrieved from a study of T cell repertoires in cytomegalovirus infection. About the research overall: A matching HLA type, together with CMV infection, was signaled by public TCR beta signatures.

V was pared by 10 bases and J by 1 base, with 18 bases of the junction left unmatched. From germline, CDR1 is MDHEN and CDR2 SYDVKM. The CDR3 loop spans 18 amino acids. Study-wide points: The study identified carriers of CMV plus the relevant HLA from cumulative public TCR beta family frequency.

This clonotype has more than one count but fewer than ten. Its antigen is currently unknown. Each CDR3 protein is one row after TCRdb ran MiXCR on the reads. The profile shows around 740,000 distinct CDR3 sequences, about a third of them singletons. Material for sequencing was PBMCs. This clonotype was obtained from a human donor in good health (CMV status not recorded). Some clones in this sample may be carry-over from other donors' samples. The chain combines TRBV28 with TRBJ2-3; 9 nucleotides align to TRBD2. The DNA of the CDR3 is TGTGCCACCGAAGGGACGAGACTAGCGGTGTTTGGCACAGATACGCAGTATTTT. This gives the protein CATEGTRLAVFGTDTQYF.